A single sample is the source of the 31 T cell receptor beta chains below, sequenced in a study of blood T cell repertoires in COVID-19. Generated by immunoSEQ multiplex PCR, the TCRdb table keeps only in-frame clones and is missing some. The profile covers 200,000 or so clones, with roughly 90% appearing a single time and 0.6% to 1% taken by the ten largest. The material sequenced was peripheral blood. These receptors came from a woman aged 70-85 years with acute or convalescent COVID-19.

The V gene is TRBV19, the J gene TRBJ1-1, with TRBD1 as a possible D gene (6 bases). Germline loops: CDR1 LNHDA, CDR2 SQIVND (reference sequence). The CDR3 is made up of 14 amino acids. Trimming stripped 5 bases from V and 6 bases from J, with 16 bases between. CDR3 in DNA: TGTGCCAGTAGTGAGGGGGGGGGAGTTGCTGAAGCTTTCTTT. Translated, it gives CASSEGGGVAEAFF.

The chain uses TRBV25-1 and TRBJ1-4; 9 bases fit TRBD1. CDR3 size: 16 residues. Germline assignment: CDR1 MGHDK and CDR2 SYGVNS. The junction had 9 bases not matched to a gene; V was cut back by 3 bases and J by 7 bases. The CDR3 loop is CASSDLAGTGTEKLFF. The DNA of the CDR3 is TGTGCCAGCAGTGATCTCGCGGGGACAGGGACTGAAAAACTGTTTTTT.

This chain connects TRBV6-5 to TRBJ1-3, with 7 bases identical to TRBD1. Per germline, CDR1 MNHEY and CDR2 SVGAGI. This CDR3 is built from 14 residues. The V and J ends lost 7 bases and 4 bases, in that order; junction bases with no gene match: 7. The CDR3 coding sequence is TGTGCCAGCACTCACAGGGGAGGAGGAAACACCATATATTTT. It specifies CASTHRGGGNTIYF.

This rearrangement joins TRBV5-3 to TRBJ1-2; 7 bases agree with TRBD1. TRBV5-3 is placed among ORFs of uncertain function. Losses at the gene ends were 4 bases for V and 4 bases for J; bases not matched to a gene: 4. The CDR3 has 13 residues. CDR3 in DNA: TGTGCCAGAAGCGTGACAGGGCTCTATGGCTACACCTTC. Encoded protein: CARSVTGLYGYTF.

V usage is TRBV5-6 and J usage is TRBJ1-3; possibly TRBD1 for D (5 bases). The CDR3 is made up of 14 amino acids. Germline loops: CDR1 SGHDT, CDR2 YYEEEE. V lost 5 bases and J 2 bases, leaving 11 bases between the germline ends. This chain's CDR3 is CASRRKGAGNTIYF. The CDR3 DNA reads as TGTGCCAGCAGACGTAAAGGGGCTGGAAACACCATATATTTT.

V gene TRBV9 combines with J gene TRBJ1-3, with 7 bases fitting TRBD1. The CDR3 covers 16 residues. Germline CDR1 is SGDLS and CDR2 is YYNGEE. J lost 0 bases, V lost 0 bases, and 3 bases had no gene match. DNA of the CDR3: TGTGCCAGCAGCGTAGCCGGACAGGTCTCTGGAAACACCATATATTTT. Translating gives CASSVAGQVSGNTIYF. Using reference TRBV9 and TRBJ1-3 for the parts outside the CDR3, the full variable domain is DSGVTQTPKHLITATGQRVTLRCSPRSGDLSVYWYQQSLDQGLQFLIQYYNGEERAKGNILERFSAQQFPDLHSELNLSSLELGDSALYFCASSVAGQVSGNTIYFGEGSWLTVV.

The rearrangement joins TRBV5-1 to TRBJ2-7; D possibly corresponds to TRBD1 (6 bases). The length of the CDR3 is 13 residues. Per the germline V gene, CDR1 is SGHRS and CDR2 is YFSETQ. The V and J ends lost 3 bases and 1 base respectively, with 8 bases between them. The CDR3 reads CASSYGQSYEQYF. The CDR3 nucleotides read TGCGCCAGCAGCTACGGACAGTCCTACGAGCAGTACTTC.

The CDR3 reads CASSLEGGRGETQYF. The CDR3 region has the DNA TGTGCCAGCAGCTTAGAAGGCGGGAGGGGGGAGACCCAGTACTTC. The chain uses TRBV11-3 and TRBJ2-5; TRBD2 agrees at 9 bases. Germline lookup yields CDR1 SGHNT and CDR2 YENEEA. This CDR3 spans 15 amino acids. V trimming: 0 bases; J trimming: 5 bases; junction bases outside the gene matches: 4.

CDR3 in amino acids: CASSLAGSEQYF. CDR3 nucleotides: TGTGCCAGCAGCTTAGCGGGGTCCGAGCAGTACTTC. The chain links TRBV11-2 to TRBJ2-7, with D perhaps matching TRBD2 (5 bases). V was shortened by 1 base and J by 6 bases, with 7 bases between the two germline ends. In germline, CDR1 is SGHAT, CDR2 FQNNGV. CDR3 size: 12 residues.

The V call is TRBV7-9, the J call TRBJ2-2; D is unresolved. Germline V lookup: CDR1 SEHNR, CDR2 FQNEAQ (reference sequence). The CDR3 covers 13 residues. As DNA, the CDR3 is TGTGGAGGCAACTCTGCAAGTACCGGGGAGCTGTTTTTT. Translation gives CGGNSASTGELFF.

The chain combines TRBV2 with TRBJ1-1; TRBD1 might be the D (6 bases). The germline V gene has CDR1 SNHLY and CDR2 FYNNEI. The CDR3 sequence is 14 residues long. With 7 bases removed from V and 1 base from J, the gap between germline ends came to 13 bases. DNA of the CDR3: TGTGCCAGCACGGGAACCAGGGGGAACACTGAAGCTTTCTTT. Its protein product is CASTGTRGNTEAFF. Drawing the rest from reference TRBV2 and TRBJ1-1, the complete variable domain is EPEVTQTPSHQVTQMGQEVILRCVPISNHLYFYWYRQILGQKVEFLVSFYNNEISEKSEIFDDQFSVERPDGSNFTLKIRSTKLEDSAMYFCASTGTRGNTEAFFGQGTRLTVV.

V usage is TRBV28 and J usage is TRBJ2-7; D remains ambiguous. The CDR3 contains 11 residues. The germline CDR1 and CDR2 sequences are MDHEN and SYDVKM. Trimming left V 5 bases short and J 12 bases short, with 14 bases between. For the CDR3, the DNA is TGTGCCAGCAGTACCCCTGCCGGTCGGTACTTC. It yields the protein CASSTPAGRYF. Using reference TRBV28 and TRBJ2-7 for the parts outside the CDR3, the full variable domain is DVKVTQSSRYLVKRTGEKVFLECVQDMDHENMFWYRQDPGLGLRLIYFSYDVKMKEKGDIPEGYSVSREKKERFSLILESASTNQTSMYLCASSTPAGRYFGPGTRLTVT.

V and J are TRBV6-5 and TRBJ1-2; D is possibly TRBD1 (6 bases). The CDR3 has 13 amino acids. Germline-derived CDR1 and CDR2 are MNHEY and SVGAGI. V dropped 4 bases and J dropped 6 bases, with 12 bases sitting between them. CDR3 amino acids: CASSSGRGNGYTF. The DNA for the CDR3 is TGTGCCAGCAGTTCTGGAAGGGGGAATGGCTACACCTTC.

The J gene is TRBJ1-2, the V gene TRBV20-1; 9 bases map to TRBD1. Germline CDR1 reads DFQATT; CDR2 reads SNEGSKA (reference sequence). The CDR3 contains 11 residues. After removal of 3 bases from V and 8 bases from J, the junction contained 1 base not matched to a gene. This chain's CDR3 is CSASTGGGYTF. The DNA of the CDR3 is TGCAGTGCTAGTACAGGGGGCGGCTACACCTTC.

The chain's CDR3 is CASSLEPSGNEQFF. CDR3 sequence (DNA): TGTGCCAGCAGCTTGGAGCCCTCGGGCAATGAGCAGTTCTTC. This chain joins TRBV5-8 and TRBJ2-1; D gene ambiguous. Germline CDR1 and CDR2: SGHTS and YDEGEE. The CDR3 consists of 14 residues. Deletions cut 0 bases from V and 6 bases from J, with 10 bases between.

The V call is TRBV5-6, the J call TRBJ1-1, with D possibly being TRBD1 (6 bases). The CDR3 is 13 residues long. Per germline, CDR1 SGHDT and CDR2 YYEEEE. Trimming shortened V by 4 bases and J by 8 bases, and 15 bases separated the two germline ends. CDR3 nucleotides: TGTGCCAGCAGCGGAGTGCGGGGGCTAGAAGCTTTCTTT. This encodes CASSGVRGLEAFF.

The CDR3 sequence is CASSQEGRNTQYF. In DNA form, the CDR3 reads TGCGCCAGCAGCCAAGAAGGGAGAAATACGCAGTATTTT. This sequence joins TRBV4-1 and TRBJ2-3; a possible D gene is TRBD2 (5 bases). V was shortened by 0 bases and J by 7 bases, with 8 bases between the two germline ends. CDR1 MGHRA and CDR2 YSYEKL come from the germline V gene. The CDR3 length is 13 residues.

CDR3 sequence reads: CASSLNGGSGYTF. CDR3 nucleotides: TGTGCCAGCAGCTTAAACGGGGGAAGCGGCTACACCTTC. The chain couples TRBV7-3 to TRBJ1-2, with D maybe TRBD1 (5 bases). CDR1 SGHTA and CDR2 FQGTGA come from the germline V gene. This CDR3 contains 13 residues. Deletions cut 1 base from V and 8 bases from J, with 11 bases between.

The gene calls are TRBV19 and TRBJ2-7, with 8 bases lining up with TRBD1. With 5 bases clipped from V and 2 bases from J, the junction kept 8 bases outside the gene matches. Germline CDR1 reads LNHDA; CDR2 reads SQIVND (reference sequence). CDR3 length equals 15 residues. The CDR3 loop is CASSETGTGAYEQYF. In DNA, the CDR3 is TGTGCCAGTAGTGAAACCGGGACAGGAGCCTACGAGCAGTACTTC.

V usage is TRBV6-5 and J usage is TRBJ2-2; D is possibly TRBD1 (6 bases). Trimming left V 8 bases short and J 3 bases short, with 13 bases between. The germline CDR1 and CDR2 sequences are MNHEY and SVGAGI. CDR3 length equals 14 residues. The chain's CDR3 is CASRTVLDTGELFF. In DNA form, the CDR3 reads TGTGCCAGCCGGACAGTCCTGGACACCGGGGAGCTGTTTTTT.

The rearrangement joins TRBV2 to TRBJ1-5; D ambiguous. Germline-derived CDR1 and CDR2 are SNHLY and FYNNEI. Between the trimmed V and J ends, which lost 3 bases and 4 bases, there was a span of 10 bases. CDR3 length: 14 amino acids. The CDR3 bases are TGTGCCAGCAGTGACGATAAGAGAAATCAGCCCCAGCATTTT. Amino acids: CASSDDKRNQPQHF.

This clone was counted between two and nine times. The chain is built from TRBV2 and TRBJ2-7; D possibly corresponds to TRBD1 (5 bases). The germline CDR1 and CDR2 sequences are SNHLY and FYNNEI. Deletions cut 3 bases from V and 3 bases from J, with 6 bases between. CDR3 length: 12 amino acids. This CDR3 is CASSETDYEQYF. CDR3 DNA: TGTGCCAGCAGTGAGACAGACTACGAGCAGTACTTC.

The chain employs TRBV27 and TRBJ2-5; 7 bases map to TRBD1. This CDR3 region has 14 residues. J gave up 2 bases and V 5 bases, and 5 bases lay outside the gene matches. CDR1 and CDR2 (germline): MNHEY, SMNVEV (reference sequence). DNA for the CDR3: TGTGCCAGCAGTACCTGGGACAGACAAGAGACCCAGTACTTC. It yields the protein CASSTWDRQETQYF.

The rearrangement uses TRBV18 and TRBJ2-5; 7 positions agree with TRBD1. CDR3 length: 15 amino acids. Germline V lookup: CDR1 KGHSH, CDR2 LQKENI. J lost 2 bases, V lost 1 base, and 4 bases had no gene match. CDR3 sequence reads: CASSPRTGGQETQYF. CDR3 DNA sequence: TGTGCCAGCTCACCACGGACAGGAGGACAAGAGACCCAGTACTTC.

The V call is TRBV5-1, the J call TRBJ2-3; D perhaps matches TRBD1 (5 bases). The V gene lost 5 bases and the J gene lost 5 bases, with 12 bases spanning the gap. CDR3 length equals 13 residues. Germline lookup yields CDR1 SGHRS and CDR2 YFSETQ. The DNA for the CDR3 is TGCGCCAGCAGTTCCCAGGGAATAGATACGCAGTATTTT. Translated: CASSSQGIDTQYF.

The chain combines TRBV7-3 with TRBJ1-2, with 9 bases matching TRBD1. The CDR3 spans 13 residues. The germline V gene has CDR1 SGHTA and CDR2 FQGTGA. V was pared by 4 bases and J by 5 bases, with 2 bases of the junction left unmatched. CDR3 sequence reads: CASSSTGGYGYTF. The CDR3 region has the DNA TGTGCCAGCAGCTCGACAGGGGGATATGGCTACACCTTC.

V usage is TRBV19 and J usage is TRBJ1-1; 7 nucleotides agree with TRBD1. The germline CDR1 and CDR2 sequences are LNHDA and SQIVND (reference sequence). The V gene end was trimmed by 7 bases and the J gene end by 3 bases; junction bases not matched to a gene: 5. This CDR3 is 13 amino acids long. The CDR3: CASTSQGDTEAFF. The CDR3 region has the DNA TGTGCCAGTACGTCTCAGGGGGACACTGAAGCTTTCTTT. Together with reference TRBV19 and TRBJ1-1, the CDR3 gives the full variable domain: DGGITQSPKYLFRKEGQNVTLSCEQNLNHDAMYWYRQDPGQGLRLIYYSQIVNDFQKGDIAEGYSVSREKKESFPLTVTSAQKNPTAFYLCASTSQGDTEAFFGQGTRLTVV.

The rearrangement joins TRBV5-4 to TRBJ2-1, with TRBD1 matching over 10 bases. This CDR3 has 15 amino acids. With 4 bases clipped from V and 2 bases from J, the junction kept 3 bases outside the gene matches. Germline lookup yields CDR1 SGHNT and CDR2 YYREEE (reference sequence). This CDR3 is CASSPGQGAYNEQFF. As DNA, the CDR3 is TGTGCCAGCAGCCCCGGACAGGGGGCCTACAATGAGCAGTTCTTC. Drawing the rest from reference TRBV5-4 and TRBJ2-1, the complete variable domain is ETGVTQSPTHLIKTRGQQVTLRCSSQSGHNTVSWYQQALGQGPQFIFQYYREEENGRGNFPPRFSGLQFPNYSSELNVNALELDDSALYLCASSPGQGAYNEQFFGPGTRLTVL.

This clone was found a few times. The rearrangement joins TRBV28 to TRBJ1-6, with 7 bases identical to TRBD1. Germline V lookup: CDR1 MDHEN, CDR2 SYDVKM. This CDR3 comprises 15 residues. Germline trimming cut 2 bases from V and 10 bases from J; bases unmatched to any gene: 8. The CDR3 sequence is CASSLRQGGRSPLHF. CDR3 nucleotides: TGTGCCAGCAGTTTAAGGCAGGGGGGAAGATCACCCCTCCACTTT.

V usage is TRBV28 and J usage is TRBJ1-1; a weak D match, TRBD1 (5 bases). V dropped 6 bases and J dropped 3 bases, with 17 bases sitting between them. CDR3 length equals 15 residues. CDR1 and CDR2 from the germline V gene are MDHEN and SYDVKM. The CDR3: CASRPRGVRDTEAFF. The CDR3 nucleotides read TGTGCCAGCAGGCCACGGGGGGTCAGGGACACTGAAGCTTTCTTT.

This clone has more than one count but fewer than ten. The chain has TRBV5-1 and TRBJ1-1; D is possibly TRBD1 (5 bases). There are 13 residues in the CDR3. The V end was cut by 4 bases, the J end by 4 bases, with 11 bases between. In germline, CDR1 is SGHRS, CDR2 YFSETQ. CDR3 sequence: CASSRAQGTEAFF. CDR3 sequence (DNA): TGCGCCAGCAGCAGGGCCCAGGGCACTGAAGCTTTCTTT.